The 17 T cell receptor beta chains below come from one sample, sequenced in a study of blood T cell repertoires in COVID-19. The method was immunoSEQ multiplex PCR; TCRdb's version includes in-frame clones alone and lacks a portion of them. The sample has 210,000 or so clones; approximately 88% are singletons. Sequencing was carried out using PBMCs or T cells enriched from blood (not recorded which). The receptor set was obtained from a woman in her twenties or thirties who had been exposed to COVID-19.

The rearrangement joins TRBV4-1 to TRBJ2-3; 10 nucleotides agree with TRBD2. Germline lookup yields CDR1 MGHRA and CDR2 YSYEKL. The V gene end was trimmed by 4 bases and the J gene end by 2 bases; junction bases not matched to a gene: 6. The length of the CDR3 is 16 residues. The CDR3 bases are TGCGCCAGCAGCCCTCGAGCGGGAGGGACCACAGATACGCAGTATTTT. This encodes CASSPRAGGTTDTQYF.

The rearrangement links TRBV6-5 to TRBJ1-5; TRBD1 matches at 7 bases. This CDR3 region has 13 residues. Trimming at V came to 6 bases and at J to 3 bases, leaving 2 bases not matched to a gene. The V gene's germline CDR1 is MNHEY and CDR2 SVGAGI. CDR3 in DNA: TGTGCCAGCAGCGGACAGGACAATCAGCCCCAGCATTTT. It specifies CASSGQDNQPQHF.

J is TRBJ1-2 and V is TRBV2, with 7 bases lining up with TRBD1. Trimming at V came to 7 bases and at J to 3 bases, leaving 11 bases not matched to a gene. The CDR3 runs to 15 residues. CDR1 is SNHLY, CDR2 FYNNEI, per germline. The CDR3: CASTLLDRNDYGYTF. Written as DNA, the CDR3 is TGTGCCAGCACCCTACTGGACAGGAACGACTATGGCTACACCTTC. The variable domain in full, completed from reference TRBV2 and TRBJ1-2, reads EPEVTQTPSHQVTQMGQEVILRCVPISNHLYFYWYRQILGQKVEFLVSFYNNEISEKSEIFDDQFSVERPDGSNFTLKIRSTKLEDSAMYFCASTLLDRNDYGYTFGSGTRLTVV.

The chain is built from TRBV28 and TRBJ1-2; 8 bases match TRBD1. Germline CDR1 reads MDHEN; CDR2 reads SYDVKM. V trimming: 6 bases; J trimming: 8 bases; junction bases outside the gene matches: 11. The CDR3 has 14 residues. The CDR3 DNA reads as TGTGCCAGCAGGTATGGGGACAGGCTTAAAGGCTACACCTTC. Its translation is CASRYGDRLKGYTF.

The chain joins TRBV7-9 to TRBJ2-1; 7 bases agree with TRBD2. The CDR3 spans 13 residues. Germline V gene lookup returns CDR1 SEHNR and CDR2 FQNEAQ (reference sequence). Trimming took 5 bases from V and 9 from J; bases not matched to a gene: 7. CDR3 bases: TGTGCCAGCAGCCCCTCTAGCGGCACTGAGCAGTTCTTC. Protein: CASSPSSGTEQFF.

This rearrangement joins TRBV29-1 to TRBJ2-7; a possible D gene is TRBD1 (5 bases). The V end lost 5 bases, the J end lost 6 bases, and 23 bases lay between the germline ends. Germline CDR1 reads SQVTM; CDR2 reads ANQGSEA. CDR3 size: 15 residues. CDR3: CSVSSSTGSLLEQYF. CDR3 coding DNA: TGCAGCGTTTCTAGTAGTACAGGATCCTTGCTCGAGCAGTACTTC.

The table lists this clone with a count of one. V and J are TRBV19 and TRBJ2-3; weak D call: TRBD1 (6 bases). The germline gives CDR1 LNHDA, CDR2 SQIVND (reference sequence). Between the trimmed V and J ends, which lost 6 bases and 1 base, there was a span of 17 bases. This CDR3 region has 16 residues. The CDR3 reads CASSGGWDTGTDTQYF. DNA for the CDR3: TGTGCCAGTAGCGGCGGGTGGGACACTGGCACAGATACGCAGTATTTT.

The chain carries TRBV19 and TRBJ1-1; the D is unclear. The V gene's germline CDR1 is LNHDA and CDR2 SQIVND (reference sequence). Trimming removed 0 bases from V and 4 bases from J, with 9 bases in between. This CDR3 is 14 amino acids long. Written as DNA, the CDR3 is TGTGCCAGTAGTATAGAGGGCATGGGCACTGAAGCTTTCTTT. Amino acid sequence: CASSIEGMGTEAFF.

This chain connects TRBV27 to TRBJ2-7; 13 bases map to TRBD2. The CDR3 contains 16 residues. The J segment lost 3 bases and the V segment lost 6 bases, leaving 8 bases of the junction unmatched. Germline CDR1 MNHEY, CDR2 SMNVEV (reference sequence). CDR3 nucleotides: TGTGCCAGCAGCTCCTCCGGGACTAGCGGGGACTACGAGCAGTACTTC. Encoded protein: CASSSSGTSGDYEQYF.

Concerning this clone itself: The junction does not match germline at one end; this may be a read error. The chain's CDR3 is CASRLEGARDTEAFF. CDR3 DNA sequence: TGTGCCAGCAGGTTGGAGGGGGCGAGGGACACTGAAGCTTTCTTT. The chain couples TRBV5-4 to TRBJ1-1, with 7 bases identical to TRBD1. The CDR3 loop spans 15 amino acids. Germline-derived CDR1 and CDR2 are SGHNT and YYREEE (reference sequence).

The chain carries TRBV10-3 and TRBJ2-2; 9 nucleotides agree with TRBD2. V lost 4 bases and J lost 4; bases outside the gene matches: 4. CDR3 length: 15 residues. Looked up from germline, CDR1 is ENHRY and CDR2 is SYGVKD. The CDR3 loop reads CAISVELAGTGELFF. CDR3 nucleotide sequence: TGTGCCATCAGTGTTGAACTAGCGGGCACCGGGGAGCTGTTTTTT.

V is TRBV7-9 and J is TRBJ1-4, with D uncertain. The CDR3 covers 18 residues. Trimming pared 2 bases from V and 0 bases from J, leaving 16 bases between. The germline V gene has CDR1 SEHNR and CDR2 FQNEAQ (reference sequence). CDR3 protein: CASSLKFSRGATNEKLFF. CDR3 bases: TGTGCCAGCAGCTTAAAATTCTCCCGAGGAGCAACTAATGAAAAACTGTTTTTT. Full variable domain (rest looked up from reference TRBV7-9 and TRBJ1-4): DTGVSQNPRHKITKRGQNVTFRCDPISEHNRLYWYRQTLGQGPEFLTYFQNEAQLEKSRLLSDRFSAERPKGSFSTLEIQRTEQGDSAMYLCASSLKFSRGATNEKLFFGSGTQLSVL.

The rearrangement joins TRBV7-4 to TRBJ1-2, with D uncertain. The germline V gene has CDR1 SGHVT and CDR2 SQSDAQ. The V end lost 1 base, the J end lost 8 bases, and 11 bases lay between the germline ends. CDR3 size: 13 residues. The CDR3 DNA reads as TGTGCCAGCAGCTTAGAACGGGGATGCGGCTACACCTTC. Its translation: CASSLERGCGYTF.

This clone occurred once. The chain uses TRBV7-9 and TRBJ2-7; 8 nucleotides align to TRBD2. CDR3 length: 16 residues. V was clipped by 0 bases and J by 2 bases; unmatched bases: 6. The V gene's germline CDR1 is SEHNR and CDR2 FQNEAQ (reference sequence). CDR3 coding DNA: TGTGCCAGCAGCTTAGCGCGGGCGGGAGGACCCTACGAGCAGTACTTC. It is translated as CASSLARAGGPYEQYF.

The gene calls are TRBV13 and TRBJ2-7, with 8 bases that match TRBD1. The ends lost 0 bases at V and 4 bases at J; junction bases unmatched: 11. CDR1 and CDR2 (germline): PRHDT, FYEKMQ (reference sequence). The length of the CDR3 is 17 residues. CDR3 protein: CASSLGGTGTGEYEQYF. The DNA for the CDR3 is TGTGCCAGCAGCTTAGGCGGGACCGGGACAGGAGAGTACGAGCAGTACTTC.

The chain has TRBV2 and TRBJ1-1; TRBD1 agrees at 7 bases. The CDR3 totals 12 residues. The J segment lost 11 bases and the V segment lost 1 base, leaving 4 bases of the junction unmatched. CDR1 and CDR2 from the germline V gene are SNHLY and FYNNEI. The chain's CDR3 is CASSEGTGRAFF. Here the CDR3 DNA reads TGTGCCAGCAGTGAAGGGACAGGTAGGGCTTTCTTT.

The chain carries TRBV19 and TRBJ1-2; D is ambiguous. The CDR3 has 16 amino acids. The V gene's germline CDR1 is LNHDA and CDR2 SQIVND (reference sequence). V lost 0 bases, J lost 4 bases, and 15 bases lay in between. The CDR3 DNA is TGTGCCAGTAGTATAGATTTCGGGGAGGATGTCTATGGCTACACCTTC. It translates to CASSIDFGEDVYGYTF.